This is a list of T cell receptor beta chains from one sample in a study of blood T cell repertoires in COVID-19. Measured with immunoSEQ multiplex PCR; TCRdb has only the in-frame clones, and not every one. The sample has 90,000 to 100,000 clones; approximately 81% are singletons. The sample taken for sequencing was peripheral blood. These receptors all come from a man aged 55 to 69 with acute or convalescent COVID-19. CDR3s include the opening cysteine and the closing phenylalanine or tryptophan. A D gene is named only where the DNA matches it firmly. Clone size is not always given. Where it is, it says once, few, many or a class for expanded clones.

NA | NA | TRBJ1-4 | TRBV14 | CASSPQGGWNEKLFF | TGTGCCAGCAGCCCACAGGGTGGGTGGAATGAAAAACTGTTTTTT
NA | NA | TRBJ1-1 | TRBV3-1/TRBV3-2 | CASSQGQGRTEAFF | TGTGCCAGCAGCCAAGGCCAGGGTCGGACTGAAGCTTTCTTT
TRBD1 | NA | TRBJ2-2 | TRBV3-1/TRBV3-2 | CASTLQGAIGELFF | TGTGCCAGCACCCTACAGGGGGCGATCGGGGAGCTGTTTTTT
TRBD1 | NA | TRBJ1-6 | TRBV19 | CASSFPGQINSPLHF | TGTGCCAGTAGTTTCCCGGGACAGATAAATTCACCCCTCCACTTT
NA | NA | TRBJ1-1 | TRBV30 | CAWSVSGRVTEAFF | TGTGCCTGGAGTGTAAGCGGTAGGGTCACTGAAGCTTTCTTT
TRBD1 | NA | TRBJ1-3 | TRBV18 | CASSPGTGFSGNTIYF | TGTGCCAGCTCACCAGGGACAGGGTTCTCTGGAAACACCATATATTTT
NA | NA | TRBJ2-2 | TRBV2 | CAFRVWGTGELFF | TGTGCTTTCAGGGTTTGGGGCACCGGGGAGCTGTTTTTT
NA | NA | TRBJ2-1 | TRBV18 | CASSPVLAARNEQFF | TGTGCCAGCTCACCAGTGCTAGCAGCCAGAAATGAGCAGTTCTTC
NA | NA | TRBJ1-2 | TRBV7-9 | CASSLGHTDLIVYTF | TGTGCCAGCAGCTTGGGTCATACAGATTTAATTGTCTACACCTTC
NA | NA | TRBJ1-6 | TRBV19 | CASRGTSLRYNSPLHF | TGTGCCAGTAGGGGGACTTCGCTCCGGTATAATTCACCCCTCCACTTT
NA | NA | TRBJ1-1 | TRBV5-1 | CASSRTENTEAFF | TGCGCCAGCAGCAGGACAGAGAACACTGAAGCTTTCTTT
TRBD1 | NA | TRBJ1-1 | TRBV12-5 | CASGYGTGNTEAFF | TGTGCTAGTGGGTATGGGACAGGGAACACTGAAGCTTTCTTT
TRBD1 | NA | TRBJ2-5 | TRBV7-2 | CASSNRGAQETQYF | TGTGCCAGCAGCAACAGGGGCGCCCAAGAGACCCAGTACTTC
NA | NA | TRBJ1-2 | TRBV3-1/TRBV3-2 | CASSHGFVAETF | TGTGCCAGCAGCCATGGGTTCGTCGCGGAGACCTTC
TRBD2 | few | TRBJ2-7 | TRBV7-9 | CASSERGFTYEQYF | TGTGCCAGCAGCGAGCGGGGGTTTACCTACGAGCAGTACTTC
NA | NA | TRBJ1-3 | TRBV7-2 | CASSLDVTISGNTIYF | TGTGCCAGCAGCTTAGACGTGACTATCTCTGGAAACACCATATATTTT
TRBD1 | NA | TRBJ2-5 | TRBV6-5 | CASRLQGASETQYF | TGTGCCAGCAGGTTACAGGGGGCGTCAGAGACCCAGTACTTC
NA | few | TRBJ1-2 | TRBV19 | CASKKEDGGYTF | TGTGCCAGTAAGAAGGAGGATGGTGGCTACACCTTC
TRBD1 | NA | TRBJ1-2 | TRBV6-6 | CASSLRQGALYGYTF | TGTGCCAGCAGTTTGAGACAGGGGGCGCTTTATGGCTACACCTTC
TRBD1 | NA | TRBJ1-5 | TRBV19 | CASSATGAYNQPQHF | TGTGCCAGTAGTGCGACAGGGGCGTACAATCAGCCCCAGCATTTT
NA | NA | TRBJ1-6 | TRBV7-3 | CASSLQLNSPLHF | TGTGCCAGCAGCTTACAGTTAAATTCACCCCTCCACTTT
NA | NA | TRBJ1-1 | TRBV10-1 | CASSEGGRVEAFF | TGCGCCAGCAGTGAGGGTGGGCGAGTCGAAGCTTTCTTT
NA | NA | TRBJ1-1 | TRBV4-2 | CASSQVEGFGRNTEAFF | TGTGCCAGCAGCCAAGTGGAGGGGTTCGGACGAAACACTGAAGCTTTCTTT
NA | NA | TRBJ1-2 | TRBV28 | CASLRGGLTLVGYTF | TGTGCCAGCTTGAGGGGGGGGCTTACGTTAGTAGGCTACACCTTC
TRBD1 | NA | TRBJ1-4 | TRBV9 | CASSGQGLTNEKLFF | TGTGCCAGCAGCGGACAGGGGCTAACTAATGAAAAACTGTTTTTT
NA | NA | TRBJ1-3 | TRBV5-5 | CASSFREGRNTIYF | TGTGCCAGCAGCTTTCGTGAGGGCAGAAACACCATATATTTT
TRBD1 | many | TRBJ1-2 | TRBV2 | CASSPGTGPYGYTF | TGTGCCAGCAGTCCCGGGACAGGGCCCTATGGCTACACCTTC
NA | few | TRBJ1-2 | TRBV30 | CAWSPGPGADGYTF | TGTGCCTGGAGCCCTGGGCCAGGCGCTGATGGCTACACCTTC
NA | many | TRBJ1-3 | TRBV7-9 | CASSYGQSGNTIYF | TGTGCCAGCAGCTACGGACAATCGGGAAACACCATATATTTT
NA | NA | TRBJ2-1 | TRBV6-5 | CASSYSGDEQFF | TGTGCCAGCAGTTACTCGGGCGATGAGCAGTTCTTC
NA | NA | TRBJ2-5 | TRBV7-2 | CASSPRQAQETQYF | TGTGCCAGCAGCCCCCGACAGGCTCAAGAGACCCAGTACTTC
TRBD1 | NA | TRBJ2-1 | TRBV5-1 | CASSLVTGGSNEQFF | TGCGCCAGCAGCTTGGTGACAGGGGGAAGCAATGAGCAGTTCTTC
TRBD1 | NA | TRBJ2-3 | TRBV11-3 | CASSLGQVRTDTQYF | TGTGCCAGCAGCCTTGGACAGGTCCGCACAGATACGCAGTATTTT
NA | NA | TRBJ1-5 | TRBV15 | CATSGGNSNQPQHF | TGTGCCACCAGTGGAGGGAATAGCAATCAGCCCCAGCATTTT
TRBD2 | NA | TRBJ2-7 | TRBV7-3 | CASSLEGTSAYEQYF | TGTGCCAGCAGCCTGGAGGGGACTAGCGCCTACGAGCAGTACTTC
NA | NA | TRBJ1-1 | TRBV7-9 | CASSPRIGQGNTEAFF | TGTGCCAGCAGCCCCCGTATTGGGCAGGGCAACACTGAAGCTTTCTTT
NA | NA | TRBJ2-2 | TRBV4-3 | CASSQDLSLAVYTGELFF | TGCGCCAGCAGCCAAGATCTATCCTTAGCTGTTTACACCGGGGAGCTGTTTTTT
NA | once | TRBJ1-2 | TRBV24-1 | CATSDSTKGQLGGYTF | TGTGCCACCAGTGACTCGACTAAAGGCCAACTGGGAGGCTACACCTTC
NA | NA | TRBJ2-3 | TRBV15 | CATSRDISTDTQYF | TGTGCCACCAGCAGAGATATTAGCACAGATACGCAGTATTTT
TRBD1 | NA | TRBJ2-7 | TRBV7-8 | CASSSGTGRYEQYF | TGTGCCAGCAGCTCCGGGACAGGGCGATACGAGCAGTACTTC
NA | NA | TRBJ2-2 | TRBV7-9 | CASSLALTGELFF | TGTGCCAGCAGCTTAGCCCTAACCGGGGAGCTGTTTTTT
TRBD1 | NA | TRBJ1-2 | TRBV2 | CASSERETGGGYTF | TGTGCCAGCAGTGAAAGGGAGACAGGGGGAGGCTACACCTTC
TRBD1 | NA | TRBJ1-4 | TRBV11-3 | CASSPAGGTNEKLFF | TGTGCCAGCAGCCCTGCAGGGGGCACTAATGAAAAACTGTTTTTT
NA | NA | TRBJ2-1 | TRBV5-6 | CASSADLASYNEQFF | TGTGCCAGCAGCGCGGACTTAGCGTCCTACAATGAGCAGTTCTTC
TRBD1 | many | TRBJ1-2 | TRBV7-2 | CASSFRGANGYTF | TGTGCCAGCAGCTTCAGGGGGGCTAATGGCTACACCTTC
TRBD2 | NA | TRBJ2-1 | TRBV19 | CASRDQLAGAYNEQFF | TGTGCCAGTAGGGACCAACTAGCGGGAGCTTACAATGAGCAGTTCTTC
NA | NA | TRBJ1-1 | TRBV18 | CASSPKNTLSGTEAFF | TGTGCCAGCTCACCAAAAAATACCCTCTCGGGGACTGAAGCTTTCTTT
NA | NA | TRBJ2-3 | TRBV4-2 | CASSQDPRRDTQYF | TGTGCCAGCAGCCAAGATCCGAGGAGGGATACGCAGTATTTT
TRBD1 | NA | TRBJ2-2 | TRBV5-4 | CASSFPGQGRTGELFF | TGTGCCAGCAGCTTCCCGGGACAGGGTAGGACCGGGGAGCTGTTTTTT